Below, 7 T cell receptor beta chains from the same sample are listed, as sequenced in a study of response to subunit inactivated influenza vaccine. A single record per CDR3 protein comes from TCRdb applying MiXCR to the RT-PCR reads. The data contain roughly 700,000 distinct CDR3 sequences, around 14% of them singletons. The input for sequencing was PBMCs from blood, taken around 15 days before vaccination. These receptors were taken from a man between 50 and 59 years old who received an inactivated influenza vaccine.

This clonotype was picked up many times. The gene calls are TRBV11-1 and TRBJ2-4, with D perhaps TRBD1 (6 bases). Trimming shortened V by 5 bases and J by 1 base, and 24 bases separated the two germline ends. Germline V gene lookup returns CDR1 SGHAT and CDR2 FQDESV (reference sequence). The CDR3 covers 19 residues. CDR3 sequence (DNA): TGTGCCAGCAGCCCAGCGATCAATTCACAGGGAAGGGCCAAAAACATTCAGTACTTC. This gives the protein CASSPAINSQGRAKNIQYF. The full variable domain, rest sourced from reference TRBV11-1 and TRBJ2-4, is EAEVAQSPRYKITEKSQAVAFWCDPISGHATLYWYRQILGQGPELLVQFQDESVVDDSQLPKDRFSAERLKGVDSTLKIQPAELGDSAMYLCASSPAINSQGRAKNIQYFGAGTRLSVL.

The table lists this clonotype with many counts. V gene TRBV20-1 combines with J gene TRBJ2-7; 8 nucleotides align to TRBD2. CDR1 is DFQATT, CDR2 SNEGSKA, per germline (reference sequence). The CDR3 is 12 residues long. V dropped 6 bases and J dropped 3; count of bases not matched to a gene: 4. The chain's CDR3 is CSAKRGGYEQYF. The CDR3 DNA follows: TGCAGTGCCAAACGGGGGGGCTACGAGCAGTACTTC.

This clonotype was observed many times. The chain links TRBV5-1 to TRBJ2-7; 9 nucleotides match TRBD1. This CDR3 has 14 residues. V trimming: 4 bases; J trimming: 2 bases; junction bases outside the gene matches: 4. Germline V CDR1 and CDR2: SGHRS, YFSETQ. CDR3 amino acids: CASSADRGAYEQYF. DNA for the CDR3: TGCGCCAGCAGCGCAGACAGGGGGGCCTACGAGCAGTACTTC.

This clonotype occurred many times. The J gene is TRBJ2-7, the V gene TRBV7-2; D may be TRBD2 (5 bases). CDR3 length: 14 residues. The germline gives CDR1 SGHTA, CDR2 FQGNSA. V was clipped by 0 bases and J by 2 bases, with 8 bases between them. CDR3 DNA: TGTGCCAGCAGCTTAGCGCCCGGGACCTACGAGCAGTACTTC. Protein sequence: CASSLAPGTYEQYF. The full variable domain, rest sourced from reference TRBV7-2 and TRBJ2-7, is GAGVSQSPSNKVTEKGKDVELRCDPISGHTALYWYRQSLGQGLEFLIYFQGNSAPDKSGLPSDRFSAERTGGSVSTLTIQRTQQEDSAVYLCASSLAPGTYEQYFGPGTRLTVT.

The chain carries TRBV20-1 and TRBJ2-1; 8 bases are a match to TRBD2. The J segment lost 9 bases and the V segment lost 0 bases, leaving 13 bases of the junction unmatched. This CDR3 spans 16 amino acids. The V gene's germline CDR1 is DFQATT and CDR2 SNEGSKA (reference sequence). The CDR3 nucleotides read TGCAGTGCTAGAGATCCCCAAGCGGGGGTGATTGGTGAGCAGTTCTTC. Its translation is CSARDPQAGVIGEQFF.

The chain is built from TRBV20-1 and TRBJ2-3, with 8 bases fitting TRBD2. CDR1 DFQATT and CDR2 SNEGSKA come from the germline V gene (reference sequence). This CDR3 is 15 amino acids long. V shed 4 bases, J shed 5 bases, and the junction held 11 bases outside the gene matches. The CDR3 DNA follows: TGCAGTGCTACCTTACGGGGGGGAATTGGAGATACGCAGTATTTT. Translation: CSATLRGGIGDTQYF.

CDR3 sequence reads: CASSRKPGGVFTGELFF. DNA of the CDR3: TGTGCCAGCAGCCGAAAGCCCGGGGGGGTATTCACCGGGGAGCTGTTTTTT. The chain uses TRBV7-2 and TRBJ2-2; 8 bases are a match to TRBD2. Germline CDR1 SGHTA, CDR2 FQGNSA. This CDR3 has 17 amino acids. The V gene end was trimmed by 5 bases and the J gene end by 4 bases; junction bases not matched to a gene: 12.